This entry lists 5 T cell receptor beta chains sequenced from one sample in a study of shared clonotypes between healthy human individuals. The repertoire was sequenced with immunoSEQ multiplex PCR; TCRdb's copy has only in-frame clones and lacks some. The table lists 1,400,000 or so clones, just under 99% of them singletons, with roughly 0.36% in the top ten. Sequenced sample: naive CD4+ T cells sorted from blood. The subset here: CD45RA+ positively selected. These TCRs come from a man between 25 and 39 years old in good health.

On this clone: Additional DNA sequences in this sample encode the identical CDR3. The chain uses TRBV18 and TRBJ2-1, with 8 bases that match TRBD2. J lost 2 bases, V lost 6 bases, and 3 bases had no gene match. Germline loops: CDR1 KGHSH, CDR2 LQKENI. The CDR3 is made up of 14 amino acids. The CDR3 nucleotides read TGTGCCAGCTCTCTTAGCGGGACCTACAATGAGCAGTTCTTC. This sequence encodes CASSLSGTYNEQFF.

The DNA for the CDR3 is TGCGCCAGCAGCTTTACCGGGGACTACTCCTACGAGCAGTACTTC. This sequence encodes CASSFTGDYSYEQYF. This chain connects TRBV5-1 to TRBJ2-7; 7 bases match TRBD2. The V gene end was trimmed by 2 bases and the J gene end by 0 bases; junction bases not matched to a gene: 5. In germline, CDR1 is SGHRS, CDR2 YFSETQ. The CDR3 sequence is 15 residues long.

The chain uses TRBV7-2 and TRBJ2-4; 8 bases fit TRBD1. The germline CDR1 and CDR2 sequences are SGHTA and FQGNSA. The CDR3 totals 14 residues. V dropped 5 bases and J dropped 4; count of bases not matched to a gene: 4. CDR3 sequence reads: CASSTWTGKNIQYF. DNA for the CDR3: TGTGCCAGCAGCACCTGGACAGGGAAAAACATTCAGTACTTC.

The chain is built from TRBV7-9 and TRBJ1-2, with TRBD1 matching 7 bases. This CDR3 has 17 amino acids. V shed 2 bases, J shed 3 bases, and the junction held 12 bases outside the gene matches. From germline, CDR1 is SEHNR and CDR2 FQNEAQ (reference sequence). The CDR3 loop is CASSLLVSGQRDYGYTF. The CDR3 nucleotides are TGTGCCAGCAGCTTACTCGTGTCGGGACAGAGAGACTATGGCTACACCTTC.

The chain employs TRBV6-5 and TRBJ1-2, with a weak D call TRBD1 (6 bases). CDR1 and CDR2 from the germline V gene are MNHEY and SVGAGI. The CDR3 spans 15 residues. Trimming took 5 bases from V and 2 from J, leaving 15 bases between them. CDR3 in DNA: TGTGCCAGCAGTGCCGGGACACCTTCCAACTATGGCTACACCTTC. Protein: CASSAGTPSNYGYTF.